These 19 T cell receptor beta chains originate from one sample sequenced in a study of blood T cell repertoires in COVID-19 (dated by TCRdb to 2018 to 2020). The library was generated by the immunoSEQ multiplex PCR assay. TCRdb carries this immuneACCESS record with in-frame sequences only. Its versions omit some clonotypes, under half of them owing to an unresolved V gene in the studies checked, with the rest unexplained. This sample comprises 300,000 to 400,000 clones, 85% of them detected only once. Clones ranked in the top ten supply 1.5% to 2% of the sample. Sequenced material: PBMCs or T cells enriched from blood (not recorded which). Source of these receptors: a woman aged 25 to 45 who had been exposed to COVID-19.

The gene calls are TRBV29-1 and TRBJ1-4; the D gene is possibly TRBD1 (6 bases). V was trimmed by 2 bases and J by 8 bases, leaving 21 bases between them. Germline V gene sequence: CDR1 SQVTM, CDR2 ANQGSEA. The CDR3 extends over 16 amino acids. The CDR3 DNA sequence: TGCAGCGTTGAATTCGTGGGCCCAGGGGCCTTGGAAAAACTGTTTTTT. Its translation: CSVEFVGPGALEKLFF.

The rearrangement links TRBV5-4 to TRBJ2-2; 8 bases agree with TRBD2. The CDR3 totals 16 residues. Germline V CDR1 and CDR2: SGHNT, YYREEE (reference sequence). Trimming at V came to 1 base and at J to 3 bases, leaving 5 bases not matched to a gene. This CDR3 reads CASSLLSGRDTGELFF. DNA of the CDR3: TGTGCCAGCAGCTTGCTGTCCGGGAGGGACACCGGGGAGCTGTTTTTT.

The chain joins TRBV7-9 to TRBJ1-3, with D maybe TRBD1 (6 bases). CDR3 size: 15 residues. V lost 4 bases and J 2 bases, leaving 12 bases between the germline ends. CDR1 is SEHNR and CDR2 is FQNEAQ in the germline V gene (reference sequence). DNA for the CDR3: TGTGCCAGCAGCTGGGAACAGGGCCCTGGAAACACCATATATTTT. It yields the protein CASSWEQGPGNTIYF.

The genes are TRBV29-1 and TRBJ1-2; 7 nucleotides match TRBD1. Germline CDR1 and CDR2: SQVTM and ANQGSEA. The CDR3 has 14 amino acids. Unmatched junction bases numbered 10, after V lost 6 bases and J lost 3 bases. The CDR3 DNA reads as TGCAGCGTGGCCGGGACAGAGATAGACTATGGCTACACCTTC. Its protein product is CSVAGTEIDYGYTF. Complete variable domain (other parts from reference TRBV29-1 and TRBJ1-2): SAVISQKPSRDICQRGTSLTIQCQVDSQVTMMFWYRQQPGQSLTLIATANQGSEATYESGFVIDKFPISRPNLTFSTLTVSNMSPEDSSIYLCSVAGTEIDYGYTFGSGTRLTVV.

As DNA, the CDR3 is TGTGCCAGCAGCTCTTCTGGAGGGGGCTACACCTTC. The encoded protein is CASSSSGGGYTF. The gene calls are TRBV7-2 and TRBJ1-2; no reliable D call. Germline V gene sequence: CDR1 SGHTA, CDR2 FQGNSA. V lost 4 bases and J lost 8, with 11 bases in between. CDR3 length: 12 amino acids.

The chain links TRBV21-1 to TRBJ2-7; the D call in the table, TRBD2, was not verified against the DNA. TRBV21-1 is deemed a pseudogene. The CDR3 covers 13 residues. CDR3 region: CASSTGAFYEQYF. DNA for the CDR3: TGTGCCAGCAGCACGGGAGCCTTCTACGAGCAGTACTTC.

The V call is TRBV5-1, the J call TRBJ2-1; TRBD1 is a possible D gene (6 bases). In germline, CDR1 is SGHRS, CDR2 YFSETQ. The CDR3 consists of 14 residues. Trimming removed 3 bases from V and 2 bases from J, with 9 bases in between. The chain's CDR3 is CASSSDSTYNEQFF. Here the CDR3 DNA reads TGCGCCAGCAGCTCGGACAGTACCTACAATGAGCAGTTCTTC.

V gene TRBV9 combines with J gene TRBJ2-1; TRBD2 might be the D (5 bases). The CDR3 totals 16 residues. The V end lost 5 bases, the J end lost 0 bases, and 15 bases lay between the germline ends. Germline lookup yields CDR1 SGDLS and CDR2 YYNGEE. The CDR3 loop is CASSKEMGSSYNEQFF. The DNA for the CDR3 is TGTGCCAGCAGTAAAGAAATGGGGAGCTCCTACAATGAGCAGTTCTTC.

The rearrangement links TRBV30 to TRBJ2-7, with a possible D match to TRBD1 (6 bases). The length of the CDR3 is 14 residues. Germline-derived CDR1 and CDR2 are GTSNPN and SVGIG (reference sequence). With 1 base removed from V and 2 bases from J, the gap between germline ends came to 12 bases. The CDR3 reads CAWSDVGHTYEQYF. CDR3 nucleotides: TGTGCCTGGAGTGACGTGGGACATACCTACGAGCAGTACTTC.

The rearrangement uses TRBV6-5 and TRBJ1-5; 8 nucleotides align to TRBD1. The V gene end was trimmed by 5 bases and the J gene end by 5 bases; junction bases not matched to a gene: 8. Germline V lookup: CDR1 MNHEY, CDR2 SVGAGI. The CDR3 extends over 15 amino acids. CDR3 sequence: CASSRDRNPYQPQHF. The CDR3 bases are TGTGCCAGCAGTAGGGACAGGAACCCTTATCAGCCCCAGCATTTT.

The rearrangement uses TRBV19 and TRBJ2-3; TRBD2 matches 8 bases. CDR1 is LNHDA and CDR2 is SQIVND in the germline V gene (reference sequence). The junction had 4 bases not matched to a gene; V was cut back by 3 bases and J by 5 bases. The CDR3 is 14 amino acids. The CDR3 spells CASSIGLAKDTQYF. The DNA of the CDR3 is TGTGCCAGTAGTATCGGACTAGCCAAAGATACGCAGTATTTT.

The chain couples TRBV5-4 to TRBJ1-1; tentative D call: TRBD1 (6 bases). This CDR3 contains 13 residues. V was trimmed by 3 bases and J by 7 bases, leaving 13 bases between them. Per germline, CDR1 SGHNT and CDR2 YYREEE (reference sequence). Here the CDR3 reads CASSSGTNFEAFF. The DNA of the CDR3 is TGTGCCAGCAGCTCCGGGACAAACTTTGAAGCTTTCTTT.

The chain links TRBV27 to TRBJ2-3; TRBD2 aligns across 9 bases. The trim removed 3 bases at V and 4 bases at J, leaving 8 bases unmatched. This CDR3 contains 16 residues. Germline lookup yields CDR1 MNHEY and CDR2 SMNVEV (reference sequence). DNA for the CDR3: TGTGCCAGCAGTTTGGCTAGCGGGATAGTATCAGATACGCAGTATTTT. The encoded protein is CASSLASGIVSDTQYF.

This clone appeared once. V usage is TRBV5-4 and J usage is TRBJ2-4; a possible D gene is TRBD1 (5 bases). This CDR3 contains 14 residues. V lost 5 bases and J 0 bases, leaving 9 bases between the germline ends. Germline lookup yields CDR1 SGHNT and CDR2 YYREEE (reference sequence). The CDR3 region has the DNA TGTGCCAGCAGTGAGACAGTAGCCAAAAACATTCAGTACTTC. This encodes CASSETVAKNIQYF.

This chain connects TRBV30 to TRBJ1-2, with 8 positions matching TRBD1. V lost 3 bases to trimming and J lost 6 bases; unmatched junction nucleotides: 6. The germline CDR1 and CDR2 sequences are GTSNPN and SVGIG (reference sequence). This CDR3 region has 13 residues. The chain's CDR3 is CAWRPGGSHGYTF. The CDR3 nucleotides read TGTGCCTGGAGACCAGGGGGCTCTCATGGCTACACCTTC. Combining the CDR3 with reference TRBV30 and TRBJ1-2 gives the whole variable domain SQTIHQWPATLVQPVGSPLSLECTVEGTSNPNLYWYRQAAGRGLQLLFYSVGIGQISSEVPQNLSASRPQDRQFILSSKKLLLSDSGFYLCAWRPGGSHGYTFGSGTRLTVV.

The CDR3 spells CATSRDTGSLAGTQYF. CDR3 bases: TGTGCCACCAGCAGAGATACGGGGAGCCTTGCAGGTACGCAGTATTTT. The chain is built from TRBV15 and TRBJ2-3, with D perhaps matching TRBD2 (5 bases). Germline assignment: CDR1 LNHNV and CDR2 YYDKDF (reference sequence). The CDR3 runs 16 residues. Trimming removed 0 bases at V and 8 bases at J, with 18 bases between.

The chain has TRBV7-3 and TRBJ2-2; D unresolved. In germline, CDR1 is SGHTA, CDR2 FQGTGA. Trimming removed 5 bases from V and 0 bases from J, with 16 bases in between. The CDR3 contains 17 residues. The CDR3: CASSPFGGVPNTGELFF. Here the CDR3 DNA reads TGTGCCAGCAGCCCTTTCGGCGGAGTTCCGAACACCGGGGAGCTGTTTTTT.

The V gene is TRBV9, the J gene TRBJ1-2; D gene unclear. The CDR3 extends over 12 amino acids. V was trimmed by 3 bases and J by 8 bases, leaving 11 bases between them. Germline V gene data show CDR1 as SGDLS and CDR2 as YYNGEE. This chain's CDR3 is CASSGSEGGYTF. The CDR3 DNA follows: TGTGCCAGCAGCGGCTCTGAGGGAGGCTACACCTTC.

J is TRBJ2-5 and V is TRBV11-2, with 7 bases identical to TRBD1. CDR1 and CDR2 (germline): SGHAT, FQNNGV. J lost 4 bases, V lost 1 base, and 3 bases had no gene match. The CDR3 extends over 14 amino acids. The DNA for the CDR3 is TGTGCCAGCAGCTTAGGAGGGGGCGCAGAGACCCAGTACTTC. Translation gives CASSLGGGAETQYF.